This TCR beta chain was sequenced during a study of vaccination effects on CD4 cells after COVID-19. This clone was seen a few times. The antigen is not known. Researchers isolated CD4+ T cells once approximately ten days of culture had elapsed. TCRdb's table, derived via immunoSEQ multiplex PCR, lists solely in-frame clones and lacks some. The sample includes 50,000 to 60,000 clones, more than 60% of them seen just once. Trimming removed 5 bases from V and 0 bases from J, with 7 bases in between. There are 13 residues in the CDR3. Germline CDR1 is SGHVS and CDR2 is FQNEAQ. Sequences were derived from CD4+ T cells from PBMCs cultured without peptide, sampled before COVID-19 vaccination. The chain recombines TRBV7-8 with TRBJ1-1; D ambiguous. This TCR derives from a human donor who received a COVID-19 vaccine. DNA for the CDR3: TGTGCCAGCAGCCCCAAAGTGAACACTGAAGCTTTCTTT. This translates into CASSPKVNTEAFF.